This TCR beta chain was retrieved from a study of regulatory T cells in long-lasting Graves disease. Time point given: newly diagnosed GD, antithyroid drugs for less than 3 months. The TCR library was made from RNA extracted from PBMCs. The CDR3 loop spans 14 amino acids. Germline V gene sequence: CDR1 MGHRA, CDR2 YSYEKL. The germline V and J ends were trimmed by 1 base and 2 bases, with 9 bases remaining between them. Through Arm-PCR of CDR3 regions and iRepertoire HTBI primers, TCR beta libraries were built. TCRdb passed the multiplex PCR reads through MiXCR, listing each CDR3 protein once. In the table there are 600,000 to 650,000 distinct CDR3 sequences, approximately 15% of which are singletons. Many counts were recorded for this clonotype. The data were also submitted as part of a second study, on T cells in Graves' hyperthyroidism and ophthalmopathy.

V is TRBV4-1 and J is TRBJ2-7; TRBD2 is a possible D gene (5 bases). The starting material was peripheral blood mononuclear cells (PBMCs), obtained at new diagnosis, from a patient treated with antithyroid drugs. The receptor was isolated from a woman aged 25 to 39 with Graves disease. The CDR3 bases are TGCGCCAGCAGCCAAGTGAGCGGCCCCTACGAGCAGTACTTC. Translation: CASSQVSGPYEQYF.